This is a list of T cell receptor beta chains from one sample in a study of CD8 T cells in ankylosing spondylitis. Using its own MiXCR run on the 5' RACE reads, TCRdb lists one record per CDR3 protein. The sample consists of about 510,000 distinct CDR3 sequences, over 4% of them appearing once. Material for sequencing was blood, either unsorted or a sorted T cell fraction (not recorded which). All receptors come from a male donor with ankylosing spondylitis. Each CDR3 is given with its conserved first and last residue. D genes are given only for firm matches. Where a row states a size, it is once, few, many or the class of an expanded clone; other rows omit it.

J: TRBJ2-1
size: many
D: NA
V: TRBV7-3
CDR3: CASSLRGAINNEQFF
DNA: TGTGCCAGCAGCTTAAGGGGGGCTATCAACAATGAGCAGTTCTTC

J: TRBJ2-1
size: few
D: NA
V: TRBV5-1
CDR3: CASSLDYRTYNEQFF
DNA: TGCGCCAGCAGCTTGGACTACCGCACATACAATGAGCAGTTCTTC

J: TRBJ2-7
size: many
D: NA
V: TRBV19
CDR3: CASSYGPTYEQYF
DNA: TGTGCCAGTAGTTACGGGCCTACCTACGAGCAGTACTTC

J: TRBJ1-5
size: many
D: NA
V: TRBV10-3
CDR3: CAISDSGDQPQHF
DNA: TGTGCCATCAGTGATAGTGGGGATCAGCCCCAGCATTTT

J: TRBJ1-3
size: many
D: NA
V: TRBV12-3/TRBV12-4
CDR3: CASSLELGGNTIYF
DNA: TGTGCCAGCAGTTTAGAACTGGGGGGAAACACCATATATTTT

J: TRBJ2-2
size: many
D: NA
V: TRBV28
CDR3: CASSFVGLRELFF
DNA: TGTGCCAGCAGTTTTGTAGGGCTCCGGGAGCTGTTTTTT

J: TRBJ1-5
size: few
D: NA
V: TRBV6-2/TRBV6-3
CDR3: CASSYPSPRPNQPQHF
DNA: TGTGCCAGCAGTTACCCGTCTCCCCGCCCAAATCAGCCCCAGCATTTT

J: TRBJ1-2
size: many
D: NA
V: TRBV7-2
CDR3: CASSWRVVEGEGYTF
DNA: TGTGCCAGCAGCTGGAGAGTCGTGGAGGGGGAGGGCTACACCTTC

J: TRBJ2-5
size: NA
D: NA
V: TRBV6-1
CDR3: CASSGAQTQYF
DNA: TGTGCCAGCAGCGGGGCACAGACCCAGTACTTC

J: TRBJ2-1
size: many
D: TRBD2
V: TRBV5-1
CDR3: CASSSTPTGGGNEQFF
DNA: TGCGCCAGCAGCTCGACCCCCACGGGAGGGGGTAATGAGCAGTTCTTC

J: TRBJ2-1
size: many
D: TRBD2
V: TRBV7-2
CDR3: CASSPGTSRHEQFF
DNA: TGTGCCAGCAGCCCCGGGACTAGCCGCCATGAGCAGTTCTTC

J: TRBJ2-5
size: many
D: NA
V: TRBV20-1
CDR3: CSALAGGSYQETQYF
DNA: TGCAGTGCCCTTGCGGGTGGGAGCTACCAAGAGACCCAGTACTTC

J: TRBJ2-7
size: many
D: NA
V: TRBV20-1
CDR3: CSAWDSYEQYF
DNA: TGCAGTGCGTGGGACTCCTACGAGCAGTACTTC

J: TRBJ2-4
size: many
D: NA
V: TRBV9
CDR3: CASSVGQGGYIQYF
DNA: TGTGCCAGCAGCGTAGGCCAGGGAGGATACATTCAGTACTTC

J: TRBJ1-2
size: many
D: NA
V: TRBV6-5
CDR3: CASSYYVSRSYGYTF
DNA: TGTGCCAGCAGTTACTACGTGTCCAGAAGCTATGGCTACACCTTC

J: TRBJ2-3
size: few
D: NA
V: TRBV11-2
CDR3: CASSLRGVAQPSTDTQYF
DNA: TGTGCCAGCAGCCTTCGAGGGGTAGCGCAACCTAGCACAGATACGCAGTATTTT

J: TRBJ1-2
size: many
D: NA
V: TRBV2
CDR3: CASSEVPSTNGYTF
DNA: TGTGCCAGCAGTGAAGTCCCTAGTACGAATGGCTACACCTTC

J: TRBJ1-4
size: many
D: NA
V: TRBV29-1
CDR3: CSVAVGTDPTNEKLFF
DNA: TGCAGCGTTGCGGTGGGGACGGACCCAACTAATGAAAAACTGTTTTTT

J: TRBJ2-7
size: many
D: NA
V: TRBV7-3
CDR3: CASSLSNEQYF
DNA: TGTGCCAGCAGCTTATCGAACGAGCAGTACTTC

J: TRBJ1-2
size: many
D: NA
V: TRBV12-3/TRBV12-4
CDR3: CASTYAGSDYGYTF
DNA: TGTGCCAGCACTTACGCGGGCTCGGACTATGGCTACACCTTC

J: TRBJ1-5
size: many
D: TRBD1
V: TRBV5-1
CDR3: CASSLAPRTGAISSNQPQHF
DNA: TGCGCCAGCAGCTTGGCTCCGCGGACAGGGGCCATATCTAGCAATCAGCCCCAGCATTTT

J: TRBJ1-5
size: many
D: NA
V: TRBV4-1
CDR3: CASSQGRGNNQPQHF
DNA: TGCGCCAGCAGCCAAGGCCGGGGAAACAATCAGCCCCAGCATTTT

J: TRBJ2-7
size: many
D: TRBD1
V: TRBV6-5
CDR3: CASSSGQKTYEQYF
DNA: TGTGCCAGCAGTTCGGGACAGAAGACCTACGAGCAGTACTTC

J: TRBJ2-5
size: NA
D: NA
V: TRBV6-5
CDR3: CASSYGIQEAQYF
DNA: TGTGCCAGCAGTTACGGCATCCAAGAGGCCCAGTACTTC

J: TRBJ1-1
size: many
D: NA
V: TRBV20-1
CDR3: CSARPGGVDTEAFF
DNA: TGCAGTGCTAGGCCCGGTGGGGTAGACACTGAAGCTTTCTTT

J: TRBJ1-1
size: many
D: NA
V: TRBV4-2
CDR3: CASSQYGWTEAFF
DNA: TGTGCCAGCAGCCAATACGGGTGGACTGAAGCTTTCTTT

J: TRBJ2-2
size: many
D: NA
V: TRBV2
CDR3: CASTRESNTGELFF
DNA: TGTGCCAGCACCCGGGAGTCGAACACCGGGGAGCTGTTTTTT

J: TRBJ1-1
size: many
D: NA
V: TRBV11-2
CDR3: CASSRGSPQRTEAFF
DNA: TGTGCCAGCAGCCGCGGGTCCCCCCAGAGGACTGAAGCTTTCTTT

J: TRBJ2-7
size: many
D: NA
V: TRBV12-3/TRBV12-4
CDR3: CASTPGTPSYEQYF
DNA: TGTGCCAGCACCCCCGGGACGCCTTCCTACGAGCAGTACTTC

J: TRBJ2-7
size: NA
D: TRBD2
V: TRBV7-2
CDR3: CASIRSGGAGEQYF
DNA: TGTGCCAGCATCCGAAGCGGGGGGGCCGGCGAGCAGTACTTC

J: TRBJ2-1
size: many
D: NA
V: TRBV5-1
CDR3: CASSLMGYNEQFF
DNA: TGCGCCAGCAGCTTGATGGGCTACAATGAGCAGTTCTTC

J: TRBJ2-3
size: many
D: NA
V: TRBV20-1
CDR3: CSAPGRADTQYF
DNA: TGCAGTGCTCCCGGCCGAGCAGATACGCAGTATTTT

J: TRBJ2-7
size: few
D: TRBD2
V: TRBV7-2
CDR3: CASRVIGLASYEQYF
DNA: TGTGCCAGCAGGGTGATCGGACTAGCCTCCTACGAGCAGTACTTC

J: TRBJ1-5
size: many
D: NA
V: TRBV7-2
CDR3: CASSLGGYGTLNQPQHF
DNA: TGTGCCAGCAGCTTAGGGGGCTACGGGACCCTGAATCAGCCCCAGCATTTT

J: TRBJ1-1
size: many
D: NA
V: TRBV5-1
CDR3: CASSYQGLPNTEAFF
DNA: TGCGCCAGCAGCTACCAGGGACTTCCGAACACTGAAGCTTTCTTT

J: TRBJ2-7
size: NA
D: TRBD2
V: TRBV7-2
CDR3: CASSLVYLAGGSYEQYF
DNA: TGTGCCAGCAGCTTAGTTTACTTAGCGGGAGGTTCCTACGAGCAGTACTTC

J: TRBJ2-2
size: many
D: NA
V: TRBV27
CDR3: CASSLNTGSVGELFF
DNA: TGTGCCAGCAGTTTAAACACAGGGTCCGTCGGGGAGCTGTTTTTT

J: TRBJ2-3
size: NA
D: NA
V: TRBV7-6
CDR3: CASSLAYRGTDTQYF
DNA: TGTGCCAGCAGCTTAGCGTATCGGGGCACAGATACGCAGTATTTT

J: TRBJ2-2
size: many
D: NA
V: TRBV27
CDR3: CASSPLRGGNGGELFF
DNA: TGTGCCAGCAGTCCCCTCAGGGGCGGGAACGGCGGGGAGCTGTTTTTT

J: TRBJ1-5
size: many
D: NA
V: TRBV5-6
CDR3: CASSLADGQPQHF
DNA: TGTGCCAGCAGCTTGGCCGACGGACAGCCCCAGCATTTT

J: TRBJ2-7
size: NA
D: NA
V: TRBV18
CDR3: CASSPTGTSSYEQYF
DNA: TGTGCCAGCTCACCAACCGGGACAAGTTCCTACGAGCAGTACTTC

J: TRBJ1-2
size: NA
D: NA
V: TRBV2
CDR3: CASSDGQGNSYGYTF
DNA: TGTGCCAGCAGTGACGGCCAGGGAAATAGCTATGGCTACACCTTC

J: TRBJ1-5
size: many
D: NA
V: TRBV7-9
CDR3: CASSQGGMGSQPQHF
DNA: TGTGCCAGCAGCCAAGGCGGGATGGGGTCTCAGCCCCAGCATTTT

J: TRBJ2-3
size: many
D: NA
V: TRBV28
CDR3: CASSPTLRDTYTDTQYF
DNA: TGTGCCAGCAGCCCTACCCTCCGGGACACCTACACAGATACGCAGTATTTT

J: TRBJ1-1
size: few
D: TRBD1
V: TRBV20-1
CDR3: CSARIGGGQSNTEAFF
DNA: TGCAGTGCTAGAATCGGTGGGGGACAGTCGAACACTGAAGCTTTCTTT

J: TRBJ2-5
size: few
D: NA
V: TRBV20-1
CDR3: CSARDLWEASQETQYF
DNA: TGCAGTGCTAGAGATTTGTGGGAGGCCTCCCAAGAGACCCAGTACTTC

J: TRBJ1-2
size: many
D: NA
V: TRBV9
CDR3: CASSPGMGVGYTF
DNA: TGTGCCAGCAGCCCAGGAATGGGGGTTGGCTACACCTTC

J: TRBJ1-1
size: many
D: TRBD1
V: TRBV5-1
CDR3: CASSLNSGTVNTEAFF
DNA: TGCGCCAGCAGCTTGAACTCCGGGACAGTGAACACTGAAGCTTTCTTT

J: TRBJ2-3
size: many
D: TRBD2
V: TRBV10-3
CDR3: CAIMSGGFTDTQYF
DNA: TGTGCCATCATGAGCGGGGGGTTCACAGATACGCAGTATTTT

J: TRBJ2-1
size: many
D: TRBD1
V: TRBV10-3
CDR3: CASKTDRGEEEQFF
DNA: TGTGCCTCAAAGACGGACAGGGGGGAAGAAGAGCAGTTCTTC

J: TRBJ1-1
size: many
D: NA
V: TRBV10-3
CDR3: CAIKGEGQGEAFF
DNA: TGTGCCATAAAGGGTGAGGGGCAGGGTGAAGCTTTCTTT

J: TRBJ1-3
size: many
D: NA
V: TRBV11-2
CDR3: CASSFGGRSSGNTIYF
DNA: TGTGCCAGCAGCTTTGGCGGCAGGTCCTCTGGAAACACCATATATTTT

J: TRBJ2-6
size: NA
D: NA
V: TRBV3-1
CDR3: CASSQDQRESTLGDSGANVLTF
DNA: TGTGCCAGCAGCCAAGATCAAAGGGAAAGCACTTTAGGGGACTCTGGGGCCAACGTCCTGACTTTC